Presented here are 13 T cell receptor beta chains from one specimen sequenced in a study of OX40 agonist ivuxolimab in advanced cancers. The data were produced by immunoSEQ multiplex PCR, yet TCRdb's version contains in-frame clones alone and is incomplete. The sample holds approximately 120,000 clones, about nine tenths seen once. This specimen consisted of CD4+ or CD8+ T cells sorted from blood, obtained in a trial of the OX40 agonist ivuxolimab. These receptor sequences come from an adult with an advanced solid tumor such as melanoma, head and neck, liver or kidney cancer.

The gene calls are TRBV5-1 and TRBJ2-5, with 7 bases aligning to TRBD1. V shed 6 bases and J 3 bases; nucleotides not matched to a gene: 8. The CDR3 spans 14 residues. The germline V gene has CDR1 SGHRS and CDR2 YFSETQ. The CDR3 DNA reads as TGCGCCAGCACCCGCGCCGGGACAGAAGAGACCCAGTACTTC. Encoded protein: CASTRAGTEETQYF.

J is TRBJ2-7 and V is TRBV9; perhaps TRBD1 as D (6 bases). Germline V CDR1 and CDR2: SGDLS, YYNGEE. V lost 0 bases, J lost 0 bases, and 10 bases lay in between. The CDR3 contains 15 residues. CDR3 amino acids: CASSVEPTGSYEQYF. The DNA for the CDR3 is TGTGCCAGCAGCGTAGAGCCGACAGGCTCCTACGAGCAGTACTTC.

This clone showed up just a few times. This chain links TRBV19 with TRBJ1-4; no firm D call. CDR1 is LNHDA, CDR2 SQIVND, per germline (reference sequence). Trimming took off 3 bases at V and 0 bases at J, with 8 bases between the two ends. The CDR3 length is 15 residues. CDR3 coding DNA: TGTGCCAGTAGTATCCGTGCAGCAACTAATGAAAAACTGTTTTTT. Its protein is CASSIRAATNEKLFF.

J is TRBJ2-1 and V is TRBV27; no firm D call. Deletions cut 0 bases from V and 1 base from J, with 7 bases between. CDR1 and CDR2 from the germline V gene are MNHEY and SMNVEV (reference sequence). CDR3 size: 15 residues. The CDR3 region is CASSLSVGSYNEQFF. The CDR3 nucleotides read TGTGCCAGCAGTTTATCGGTGGGGTCCTACAATGAGCAGTTCTTC.

This chain uses TRBV7-9 with TRBJ1-5, with a possible D match to TRBD1 (5 bases). Trimming took 5 bases from V and 2 from J, leaving 13 bases between them. Germline V lookup: CDR1 SEHNR, CDR2 FQNEAQ (reference sequence). The CDR3 consists of 15 residues. CDR3 DNA: TGTGCCAGCAGCGGGACTGCCTGGGGCAATCAGCCCCAGCATTTT. Residues: CASSGTAWGNQPQHF.

This chain joins TRBV18 and TRBJ2-7; D might be TRBD2 (6 bases). CDR1 is KGHSH and CDR2 is LQKENI in the germline V gene. There are 15 residues in the CDR3. Trimming took 6 bases from V and 0 from J, leaving 15 bases between them. DNA for the CDR3: TGTGCCAGCTCTGCCGCTAGCGAGAGCTCCTACGAGCAGTACTTC. Its protein product is CASSAASESSYEQYF.

The chain employs TRBV28 and TRBJ1-5; a weak D match, TRBD1 (5 bases). Germline CDR1 MDHEN, CDR2 SYDVKM. The germline V and J ends were trimmed by 5 bases and 10 bases, with 18 bases remaining between them. The CDR3 loop spans 14 amino acids. CDR3: CASSAPASRDPQHF. CDR3 coding DNA: TGTGCCAGCAGTGCTCCGGCCTCCAGGGATCCCCAGCATTTT. Full variable domain (remainder filled in from reference TRBV28 and TRBJ1-5): DVKVTQSSRYLVKRTGEKVFLECVQDMDHENMFWYRQDPGLGLRLIYFSYDVKMKEKGDIPEGYSVSREKKERFSLILESASTNQTSMYLCASSAPASRDPQHFGDGTRLSIL.

Turning to this clone: A junction boundary mismatches the germline segment, possibly from a read error. V and J are TRBV9 and TRBJ2-1, with a possible D match to TRBD2 (6 bases). Per germline, CDR1 SGDLS and CDR2 YYNGEE. This CDR3 region has 13 residues. CDR3 bases: TGTGCCAGCAGCGTAGCACAGGCGGGACCGAAGATCTTC. Amino acids: CASSVAQAGPKIF.

The chain couples TRBV6-1 to TRBJ2-1, with D tentatively TRBD2 (6 bases). V was cut by 7 bases and J by 1 base, with 14 bases left in between. The CDR3 length is 15 residues. The germline CDR1 and CDR2 sequences are MNHNS and SASEGT. CDR3 sequence: CASILSGTSYNEQFF. The CDR3 region has the DNA TGTGCCAGCATCCTATCCGGGACTTCCTACAATGAGCAGTTCTTC.

The rearrangement joins TRBV5-4 to TRBJ2-2; D is perhaps TRBD1 (5 bases). Trimming left V 4 bases short and J 2 bases short, with 18 bases between. Germline CDR1 reads SGHNT; CDR2 reads YYREEE (reference sequence). The CDR3 consists of 17 residues. The CDR3: CASSPLGQGSNTGELFF. Written as DNA, the CDR3 is TGTGCCAGCAGCCCCCTAGGGCAGGGATCTAACACCGGGGAGCTGTTTTTT.

This clone was counted a single time. The J gene is TRBJ1-4, the V gene TRBV28, with 10 bases identical to TRBD1. The germline CDR1 and CDR2 sequences are MDHEN and SYDVKM. The CDR3 has 18 amino acids. V lost 3 bases to trimming and J lost 5 bases; unmatched junction nucleotides: 12. CDR3 sequence (DNA): TGTGCCAGCAGTTTGGACAGGGGGTACCCCGCCGACAATGAAAAACTGTTTTTT. The encoded protein is CASSLDRGYPADNEKLFF.

This chain connects TRBV7-6 to TRBJ2-5, with a possible D match to TRBD2 (5 bases). The end of the DNA fits TRBJ2-7 better, so the J call may be wrong. Germline CDR1 and CDR2: SGHVS and FNYEAQ. The CDR3 has 15 amino acids. CDR3 in DNA: TGTGCCAGCAGCGATATAAGAGGGTTCGACTACGAGCAGTACTTC. It specifies CASSDIRGFDYEQYF.

The V gene is TRBV18, the J gene TRBJ1-5; D is ambiguous. This CDR3 is built from 15 residues. CDR1 is KGHSH, CDR2 LQKENI, per germline. Trimming cost V 2 bases and J 3 bases, with 11 bases left between them. CDR3 amino acids: CASSPGRTVNQPQHF. CDR3 DNA sequence: TGTGCCAGCTCACCAGGCAGGACCGTCAATCAGCCCCAGCATTTT.